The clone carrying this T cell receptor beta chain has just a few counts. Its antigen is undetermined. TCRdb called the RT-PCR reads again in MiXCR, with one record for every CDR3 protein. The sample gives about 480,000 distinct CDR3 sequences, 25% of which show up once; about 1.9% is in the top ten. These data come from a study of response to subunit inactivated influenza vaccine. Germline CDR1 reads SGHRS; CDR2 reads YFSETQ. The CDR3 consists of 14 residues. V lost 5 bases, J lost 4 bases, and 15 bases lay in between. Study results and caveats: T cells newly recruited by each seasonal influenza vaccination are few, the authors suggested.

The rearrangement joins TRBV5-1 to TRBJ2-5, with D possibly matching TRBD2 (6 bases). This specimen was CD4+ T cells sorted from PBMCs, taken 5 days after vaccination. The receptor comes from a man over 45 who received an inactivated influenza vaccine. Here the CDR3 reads CASRRDWRIETQYF. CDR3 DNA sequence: TGCGCCAGCAGACGGGACTGGAGAATAGAGACCCAGTACTTC.